These 3 T cell receptor beta chains were sequenced from one sample in a study of cytomegalovirus exposure and HLA in healthy donors. PCR employed 60 Vbeta and 13 Jbeta primers. Assay used: immunoSEQ multiplex PCR; TCRdb lists only in-frame clones, some missing. Of approximately 93,000 clones listed, roughly three quarters are singletons. Specimen: PBMCs. All receptors derive from a woman between 35 and 50 years old in good health and CMV-seronegative.

The chain joins TRBV13 to TRBJ1-3; D is ambiguous. Looked up from germline, CDR1 is PRHDT and CDR2 is FYEKMQ (reference sequence). The CDR3 sequence is 15 residues long. V lost 1 base, J lost 2 bases, and 9 bases lay in between. The CDR3 here is CASSLAGGTGNTIYF. As DNA, the CDR3 is TGTGCCAGCAGCTTAGCAGGTGGTACTGGAAACACCATATATTTT.

This clone was found a few times. The chain carries TRBV19 and TRBJ2-1, with TRBD2 matching over 8 bases. The V segment lost 5 bases and the J segment 7 bases; nucleotides outside the gene matches: 7. CDR1 and CDR2 (germline): LNHDA, SQIVND (reference sequence). The CDR3 covers 14 residues. CDR3 sequence (DNA): TGTGCCAGTAGTCCCTTCGGGGGGGAAAATGAGCAGTTCTTC. Protein product: CASSPFGGENEQFF.

This chain uses TRBV27 with TRBJ2-1; D not certain. In germline, CDR1 is MNHEY, CDR2 SMNVEV (reference sequence). CDR3 length: 16 amino acids. Trimming took off 2 bases at V and 0 bases at J, with 11 bases between the two ends. The CDR3 here is CASSLIPKSSYNEQFF. CDR3 DNA sequence: TGTGCCAGCAGTTTAATCCCCAAGAGCTCCTACAATGAGCAGTTCTTC.